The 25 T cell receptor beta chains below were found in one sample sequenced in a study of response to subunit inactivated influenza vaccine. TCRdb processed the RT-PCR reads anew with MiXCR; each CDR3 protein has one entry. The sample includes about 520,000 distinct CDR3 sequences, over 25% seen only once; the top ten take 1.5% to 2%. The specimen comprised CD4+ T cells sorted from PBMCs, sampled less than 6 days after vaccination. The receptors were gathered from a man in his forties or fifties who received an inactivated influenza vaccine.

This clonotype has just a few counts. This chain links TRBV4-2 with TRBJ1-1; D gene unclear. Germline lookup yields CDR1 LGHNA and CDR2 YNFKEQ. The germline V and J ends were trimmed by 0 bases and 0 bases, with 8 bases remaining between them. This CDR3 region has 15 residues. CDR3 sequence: CASSQEYLMNTEAFF. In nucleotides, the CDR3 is TGTGCCAGCAGCCAAGAGTACTTGATGAACACTGAAGCTTTCTTT.

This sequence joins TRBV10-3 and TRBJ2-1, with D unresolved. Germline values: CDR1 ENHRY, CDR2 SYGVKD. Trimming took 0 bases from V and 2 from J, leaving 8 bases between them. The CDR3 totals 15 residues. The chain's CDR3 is CAISESYVTYNEQFF. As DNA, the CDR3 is TGTGCCATCAGTGAGTCCTATGTCACCTACAATGAGCAGTTCTTC.

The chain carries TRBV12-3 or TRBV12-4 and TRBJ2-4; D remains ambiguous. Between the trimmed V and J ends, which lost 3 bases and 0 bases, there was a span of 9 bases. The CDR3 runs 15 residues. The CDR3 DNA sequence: TGTGCCAGCAGTTTCCGAACAGTAGCCAAAAACATTCAGTACTTC. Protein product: CASSFRTVAKNIQYF.

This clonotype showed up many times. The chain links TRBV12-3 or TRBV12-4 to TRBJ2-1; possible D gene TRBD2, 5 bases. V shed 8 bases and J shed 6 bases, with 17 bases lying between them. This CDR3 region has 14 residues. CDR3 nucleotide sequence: TGTGCCAGCCGCTACTCGGCGGGCCCCAATGAGCAGTTCTTC. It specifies CASRYSAGPNEQFF.

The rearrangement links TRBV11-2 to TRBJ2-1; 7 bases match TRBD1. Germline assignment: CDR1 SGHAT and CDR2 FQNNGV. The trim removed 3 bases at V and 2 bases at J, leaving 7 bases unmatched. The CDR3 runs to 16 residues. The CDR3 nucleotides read TGTGCCAGCAGCTTGAAGGGACAGCTTACCTACAATGAGCAGTTCTTC. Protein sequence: CASSLKGQLTYNEQFF.

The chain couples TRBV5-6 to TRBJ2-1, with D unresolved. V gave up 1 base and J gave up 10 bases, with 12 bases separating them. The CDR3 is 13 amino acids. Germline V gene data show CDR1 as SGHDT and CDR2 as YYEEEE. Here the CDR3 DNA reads TGTGCCAGCAGCTTGTCGAGTCCTACCGAGCAGTTCTTC. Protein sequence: CASSLSSPTEQFF.

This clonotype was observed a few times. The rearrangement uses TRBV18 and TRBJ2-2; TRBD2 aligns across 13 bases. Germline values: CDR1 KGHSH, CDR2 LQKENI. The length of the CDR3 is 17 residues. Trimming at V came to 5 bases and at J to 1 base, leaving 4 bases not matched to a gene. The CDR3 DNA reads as TGTGCCAGCTCAACGGGACTAGCGGGACGGAACACCGGGGAGCTGTTTTTT. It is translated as CASSTGLAGRNTGELFF.

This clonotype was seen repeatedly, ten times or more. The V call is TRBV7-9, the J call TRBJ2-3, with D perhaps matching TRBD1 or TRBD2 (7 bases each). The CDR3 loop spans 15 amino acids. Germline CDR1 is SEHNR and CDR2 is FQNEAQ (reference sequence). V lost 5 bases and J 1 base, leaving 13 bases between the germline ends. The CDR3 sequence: CASSGGGQRTDTQYF. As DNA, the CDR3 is TGTGCCAGCAGCGGGGGGGGACAGCGCACAGATACGCAGTATTTT.

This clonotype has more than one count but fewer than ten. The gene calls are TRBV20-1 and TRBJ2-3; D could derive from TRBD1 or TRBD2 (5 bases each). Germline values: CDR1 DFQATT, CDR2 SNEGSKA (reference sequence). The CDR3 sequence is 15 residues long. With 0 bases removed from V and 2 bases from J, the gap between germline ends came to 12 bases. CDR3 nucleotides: TGCAGTGCTAGAGATTTTTCGGGACCCACAGATACGCAGTATTTT. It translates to CSARDFSGPTDTQYF.

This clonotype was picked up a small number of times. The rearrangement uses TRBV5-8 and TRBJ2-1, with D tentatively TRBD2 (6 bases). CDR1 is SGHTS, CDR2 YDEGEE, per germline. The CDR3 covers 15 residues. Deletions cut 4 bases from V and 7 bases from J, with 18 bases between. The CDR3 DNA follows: TGTGCCAGCAGCGTGGGGTGGGGGGAATTGAATGAGCAGTTCTTC. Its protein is CASSVGWGELNEQFF.

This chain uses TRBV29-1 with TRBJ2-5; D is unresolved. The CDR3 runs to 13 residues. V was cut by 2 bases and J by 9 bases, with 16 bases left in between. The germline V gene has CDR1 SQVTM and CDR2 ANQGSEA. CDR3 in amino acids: CSVEKARSSPQYF. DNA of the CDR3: TGCAGCGTTGAAAAGGCCCGGTCTTCGCCCCAGTACTTC.

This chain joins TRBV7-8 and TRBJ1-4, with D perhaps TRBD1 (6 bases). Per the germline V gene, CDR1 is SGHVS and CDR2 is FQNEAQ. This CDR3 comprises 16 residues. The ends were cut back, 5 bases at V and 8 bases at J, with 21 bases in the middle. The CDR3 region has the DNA TGTGCCAGCAGCAATCCTCGGGGGACATTTATGGAAAAACTGTTTTTT. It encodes CASSNPRGTFMEKLFF.

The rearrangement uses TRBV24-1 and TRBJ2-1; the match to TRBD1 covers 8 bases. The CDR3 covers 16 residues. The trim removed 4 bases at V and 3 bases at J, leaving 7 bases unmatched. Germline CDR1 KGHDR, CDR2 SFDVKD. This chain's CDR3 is CATSDPGTGRYNEQFF. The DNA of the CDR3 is TGTGCCACCAGTGACCCAGGGACAGGACGCTACAATGAGCAGTTCTTC.

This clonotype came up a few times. CDR3 sequence: CASSEKGEWNQPQHF. The DNA for the CDR3 is TGTGCCAGCAGTGAAAAAGGGGAGTGGAATCAGCCCCAGCATTTT. The J gene is TRBJ1-5, the V gene TRBV6-1, with D perhaps TRBD1 (5 bases). Germline CDR1 is MNHNS and CDR2 is SASEGT. CDR3 length: 15 residues. V was cut by 2 bases and J by 4 bases, with 12 bases left in between.

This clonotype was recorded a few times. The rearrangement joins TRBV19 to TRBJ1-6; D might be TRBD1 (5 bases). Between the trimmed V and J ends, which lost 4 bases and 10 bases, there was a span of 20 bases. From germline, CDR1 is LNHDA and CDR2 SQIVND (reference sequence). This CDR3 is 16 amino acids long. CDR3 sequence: CASSTSRGTTSSPLHF. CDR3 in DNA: TGTGCCAGTAGTACCTCCCGGGGCACCACGAGCTCACCCCTCCACTTT.

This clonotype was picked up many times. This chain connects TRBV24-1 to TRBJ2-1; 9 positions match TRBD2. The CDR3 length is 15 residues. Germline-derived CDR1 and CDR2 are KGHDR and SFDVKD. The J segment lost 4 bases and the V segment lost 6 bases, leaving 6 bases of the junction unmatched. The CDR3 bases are TGTGCCACCAGTCCCCCTAGCGGGACTTACAATGAGCAGTTCTTC. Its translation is CATSPPSGTYNEQFF.

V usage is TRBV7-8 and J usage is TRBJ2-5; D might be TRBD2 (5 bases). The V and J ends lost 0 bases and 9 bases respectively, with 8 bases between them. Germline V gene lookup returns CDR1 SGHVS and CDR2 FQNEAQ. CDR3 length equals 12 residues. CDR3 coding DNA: TGTGCCAGCAGCTTAGCGGGAGCAGCCCAGTACTTC. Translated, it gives CASSLAGAAQYF. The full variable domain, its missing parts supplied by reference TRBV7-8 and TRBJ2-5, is GAGVSQSPRYKVAKRGQDVALRCDPISGHVSLFWYQQALGQGPEFLTYFQNEAQLDKSGLPSDRFFAERPEGSVSTLKIQRTQQEDSAVYLCASSLAGAAQYFGPGTRLLVL.

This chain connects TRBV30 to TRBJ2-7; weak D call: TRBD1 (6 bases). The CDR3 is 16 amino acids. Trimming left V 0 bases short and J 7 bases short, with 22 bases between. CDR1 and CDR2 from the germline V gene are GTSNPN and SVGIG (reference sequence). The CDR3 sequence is CAWSVLRLGQRGEQYF. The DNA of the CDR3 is TGTGCCTGGAGTGTACTTCGGCTAGGTCAAAGGGGGGAGCAGTACTTC.

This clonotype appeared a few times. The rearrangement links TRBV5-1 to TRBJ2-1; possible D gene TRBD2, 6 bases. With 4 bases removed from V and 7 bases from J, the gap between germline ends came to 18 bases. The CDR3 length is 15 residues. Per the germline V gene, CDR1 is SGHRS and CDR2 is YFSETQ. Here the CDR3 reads CASSEGLIKGNEQFF. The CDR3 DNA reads TGCGCCAGCAGCGAGGGACTCATCAAGGGGAATGAGCAGTTCTTC.

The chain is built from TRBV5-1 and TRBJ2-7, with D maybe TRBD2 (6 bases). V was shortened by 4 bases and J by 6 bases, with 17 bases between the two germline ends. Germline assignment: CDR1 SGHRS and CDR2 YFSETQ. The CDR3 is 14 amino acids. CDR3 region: CASSRDSGTGEQYF. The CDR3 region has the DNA TGCGCCAGCAGCCGGGACTCCGGAACTGGCGAGCAGTACTTC. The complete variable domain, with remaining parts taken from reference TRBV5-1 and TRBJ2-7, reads KAGVTQTPRYLIKTRGQQVTLSCSPISGHRSVSWYQQTPGQGLQFLFEYFSETQRNKGNFPGRFSGRQFSNSRSEMNVSTLELGDSALYLCASSRDSGTGEQYFGPGTRLTVT.

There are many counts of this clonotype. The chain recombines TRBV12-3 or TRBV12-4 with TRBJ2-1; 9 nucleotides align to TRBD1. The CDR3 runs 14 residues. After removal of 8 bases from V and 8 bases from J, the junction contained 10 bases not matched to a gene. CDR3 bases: TGTGCCAGCTGCTCCCGGGACAGGGCTCATGAGCAGTTCTTC. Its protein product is CASCSRDRAHEQFF.

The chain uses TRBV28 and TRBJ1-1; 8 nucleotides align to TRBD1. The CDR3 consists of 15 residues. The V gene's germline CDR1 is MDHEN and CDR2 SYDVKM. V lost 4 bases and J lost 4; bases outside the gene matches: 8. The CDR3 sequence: CASSSHRGLGTEAFF. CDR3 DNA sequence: TGTGCCAGCAGTTCGCACAGGGGGTTGGGCACTGAAGCTTTCTTT. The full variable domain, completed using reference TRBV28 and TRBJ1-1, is DVKVTQSSRYLVKRTGEKVFLECVQDMDHENMFWYRQDPGLGLRLIYFSYDVKMKEKGDIPEGYSVSREKKERFSLILESASTNQTSMYLCASSSHRGLGTEAFFGQGTRLTVV.

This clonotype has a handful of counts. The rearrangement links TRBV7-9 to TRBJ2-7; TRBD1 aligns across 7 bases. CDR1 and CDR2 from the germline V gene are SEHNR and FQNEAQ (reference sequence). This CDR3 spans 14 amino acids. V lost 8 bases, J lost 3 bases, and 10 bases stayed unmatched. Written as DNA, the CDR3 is TGTGCCAGCGCCACCGCCCACAGGGGCTACGAGCAGTACTTC. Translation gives CASATAHRGYEQYF.

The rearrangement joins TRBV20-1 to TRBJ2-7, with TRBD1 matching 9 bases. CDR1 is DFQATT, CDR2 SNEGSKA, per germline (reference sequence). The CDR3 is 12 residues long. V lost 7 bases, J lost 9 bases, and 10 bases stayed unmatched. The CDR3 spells CSGEYRGQGQYF. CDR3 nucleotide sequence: TGCAGTGGAGAATACAGGGGGCAAGGGCAGTACTTC.

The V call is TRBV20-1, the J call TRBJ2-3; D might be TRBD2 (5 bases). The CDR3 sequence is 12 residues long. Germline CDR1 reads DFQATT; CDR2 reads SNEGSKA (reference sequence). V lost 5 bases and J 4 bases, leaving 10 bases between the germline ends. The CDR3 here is CSAGLAPDTQYF. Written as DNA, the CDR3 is TGCAGTGCTGGACTGGCACCAGATACGCAGTATTTT.